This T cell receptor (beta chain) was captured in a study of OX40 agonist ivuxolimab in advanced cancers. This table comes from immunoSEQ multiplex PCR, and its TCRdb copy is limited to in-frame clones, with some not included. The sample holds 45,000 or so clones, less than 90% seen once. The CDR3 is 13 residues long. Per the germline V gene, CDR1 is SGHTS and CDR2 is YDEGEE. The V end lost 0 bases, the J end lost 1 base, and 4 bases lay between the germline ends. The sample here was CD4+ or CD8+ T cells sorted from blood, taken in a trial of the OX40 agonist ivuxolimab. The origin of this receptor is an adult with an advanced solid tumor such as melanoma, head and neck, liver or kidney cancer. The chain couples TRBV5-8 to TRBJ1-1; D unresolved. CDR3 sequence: CASSLEWNTEAFF. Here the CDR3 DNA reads TGTGCCAGCAGCTTGGAGTGGAACACTGAAGCTTTCTTT.